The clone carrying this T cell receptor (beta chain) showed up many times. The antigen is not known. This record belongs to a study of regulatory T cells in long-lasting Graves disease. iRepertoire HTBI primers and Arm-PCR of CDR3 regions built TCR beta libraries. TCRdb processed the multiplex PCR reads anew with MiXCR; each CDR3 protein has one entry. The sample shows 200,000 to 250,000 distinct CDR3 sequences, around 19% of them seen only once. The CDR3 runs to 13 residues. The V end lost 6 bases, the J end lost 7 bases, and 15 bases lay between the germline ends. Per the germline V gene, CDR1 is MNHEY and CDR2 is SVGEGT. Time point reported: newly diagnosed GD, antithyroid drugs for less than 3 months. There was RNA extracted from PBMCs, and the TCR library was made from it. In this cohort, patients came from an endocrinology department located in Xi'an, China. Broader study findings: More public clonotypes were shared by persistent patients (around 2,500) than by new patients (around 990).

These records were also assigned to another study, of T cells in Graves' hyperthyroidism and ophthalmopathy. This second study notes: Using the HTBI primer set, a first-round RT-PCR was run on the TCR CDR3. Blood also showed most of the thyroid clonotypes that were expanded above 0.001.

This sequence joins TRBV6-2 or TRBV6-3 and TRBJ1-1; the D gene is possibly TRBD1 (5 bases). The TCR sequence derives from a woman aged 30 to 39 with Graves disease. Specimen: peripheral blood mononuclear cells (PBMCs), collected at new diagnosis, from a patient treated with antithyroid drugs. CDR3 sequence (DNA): TGTGCCAGCAGAGGGGTTCTGGGATTTGAAGCTTTCTTT. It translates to CASRGVLGFEAFF.